Described below is a single T cell receptor (beta chain) sequence and its context. Participants came from roughly 25 US areas, aged about 18 to 95 years. Grouping used clinical history reported by participants in a survey and questionnaire. Original analysis: Reference gene primer amplification gave estimated nucleated cell counts. Data came from immunoSEQ multiplex PCR; TCRdb stores just in-frame clones and leaves some out. The V and J calls and clone size were taken over from that table, and D and trimming were inferred from the DNA. The sample lists 300,000 to 350,000 clones, 90% occurring once. The length of the CDR3 is 13 residues. CDR1 and CDR2 from the germline V gene are SEHNR and FQNEAQ (reference sequence). After removal of 3 bases from V and 3 bases from J, the junction contained 2 bases not matched to a gene. This record comes from a study of blood T cell repertoires in COVID-19. In the study overall: The cDNA or gDNA used as material had been derived from T cells, B-cell-depleted T cells, or PBMCs.

Sequenced: PBMCs or T cells enriched from blood (not recorded which). The chain uses TRBV7-9 and TRBJ2-7; 7 positions agree with TRBD1. This receptor was obtained from a young woman with acute COVID-19. The CDR3 is CASSFGQDYEQYF. The CDR3 nucleotides read TGTGCCAGCAGCTTCGGACAGGACTACGAGCAGTACTTC.